Below, 29 T cell receptor beta chains from the same sample are listed, as sequenced in a study of OX40 agonist ivuxolimab in advanced cancers. Sequenced by immunoSEQ multiplex PCR; TCRdb stores in-frame clones only, minus some. The sample gives 75,000 to 100,000 clones, 90% of which show up once; approximately 0.69% is in the top ten. The specimen comprised CD4+ or CD8+ T cells sorted from blood, sampled in a trial of the OX40 agonist ivuxolimab. These receptor sequences come from an adult with an advanced solid tumor such as melanoma, head and neck, liver or kidney cancer.

J is TRBJ1-5 and V is TRBV6-1; D is perhaps TRBD1 (5 bases). Trimming removed 7 bases at V and 0 bases at J, with 13 bases between. Germline values: CDR1 MNHNS, CDR2 SASEGT. The CDR3 sequence is 15 residues long. The CDR3 region has the DNA TGTGCCAGCATGAGGGACGGGACTAGCAATCAGCCCCAGCATTTT. Protein product: CASMRDGTSNQPQHF.

This sequence joins TRBV6-6 and TRBJ1-4; 9 bases line up with TRBD1. Trimming took 1 base from V and 7 from J; bases not matched to a gene: 4. CDR1 and CDR2 from the germline V gene are MNHNY and SVGAGI (reference sequence). The CDR3 covers 15 residues. The CDR3 nucleotides read TGTGCCAGCAGTTACTGGACAGGGGTGGGTGAAAAACTGTTTTTT. It is translated as CASSYWTGVGEKLFF.

V and J are TRBV7-2 and TRBJ1-1, with a possible D match to TRBD1 (5 bases). This CDR3 contains 14 residues. Trimming removed 3 bases from V and 7 bases from J, with 15 bases in between. The germline gives CDR1 SGHTA, CDR2 FQGNSA. In DNA, the CDR3 is TGTGCCAGCAGCTTGACCCCGGGACTCGGTGAAGCTTTCTTT. This gives the protein CASSLTPGLGEAFF.

This clone was seen a handful of times. The genes are TRBV6-1 and TRBJ2-7, with D unresolved. The CDR3 has 13 amino acids. CDR1 and CDR2 (germline): MNHNS, SASEGT. The V gene lost 5 bases and the J gene lost 6 bases, with 14 bases spanning the gap. The CDR3 DNA follows: TGTGCCAGCAGTCCCTGGGTGGGGTTCGAGCAGTACTTC. Its protein is CASSPWVGFEQYF.

This clone has more than one count but fewer than ten. The chain is built from TRBV27 and TRBJ2-7; 11 nucleotides match TRBD2. Trimming at V came to 6 bases and at J to 2 bases, leaving 9 bases not matched to a gene. CDR1 MNHEY and CDR2 SMNVEV come from the germline V gene (reference sequence). The CDR3 is made up of 16 amino acids. The CDR3, as DNA: TGTGCCAGCAGAGACATAGGACTAGCGGGCACCTACGAGCAGTACTTC. Translated, it gives CASRDIGLAGTYEQYF.

The chain joins TRBV7-9 to TRBJ1-5, with D unclear. Germline CDR1 and CDR2: SEHNR and FQNEAQ (reference sequence). The CDR3 is made up of 13 amino acids. Trimming removed 3 bases from V and 5 bases from J, with 8 bases in between. This CDR3 is CASSLRADQPQHF. In nucleotides, the CDR3 is TGTGCCAGCAGCTTGAGGGCGGATCAGCCCCAGCATTTT.

This chain uses TRBV28 with TRBJ1-3, with TRBD1 matching over 8 bases. CDR1 is MDHEN, CDR2 SYDVKM, per germline. CDR3 length: 18 residues. J lost 0 bases, V lost 3 bases, and 10 bases had no gene match. CDR3 residues: CASSLGQAPESSGNTIYF. In nucleotides, the CDR3 is TGTGCCAGCAGTTTGGGACAGGCACCGGAATCCTCTGGAAACACCATATATTTT.

The rearrangement uses TRBV19 and TRBJ1-3; TRBD1 aligns across 8 bases. The CDR3 covers 14 residues. The ends lost 5 bases at V and 5 bases at J; junction bases unmatched: 5. Per germline, CDR1 LNHDA and CDR2 SQIVND (reference sequence). The CDR3 DNA reads as TGTGCCAGTAGTCCGAGACAGGGGAGAAACACCATATATTTT. Translating gives CASSPRQGRNTIYF.

J is TRBJ1-5 and V is TRBV18, with a tentative D call TRBD1 (6 bases). Germline CDR1 reads KGHSH; CDR2 reads LQKENI. Between the trimmed V and J ends, which lost 8 bases and 9 bases, there was a span of 17 bases. The CDR3 runs 13 residues. In DNA, the CDR3 is TGTGCCAGCACCGGACAGCCAAAGGGGCCCCAGCATTTT. Residues: CASTGQPKGPQHF. Together with reference TRBV18 and TRBJ1-5, the CDR3 gives the full variable domain: NAGVMQNPRHLVRRRGQEARLRCSPMKGHSHVYWYRQLPEEGLKFMVYLQKENIIDESGMPKERFSAEFPKEGPSILRIQQVVRGDSAAYFCASTGQPKGPQHFGDGTRLSIL.

The chain recombines TRBV5-1 with TRBJ2-2; D remains ambiguous. V lost 1 base to trimming and J lost 3 bases, with 10 bases between them. Germline assignment: CDR1 SGHRS and CDR2 YFSETQ. The CDR3 is 15 residues long. CDR3 sequence: CASSLYGDDTGELFF. The CDR3 DNA reads as TGCGCCAGCAGCTTGTACGGCGACGACACCGGGGAGCTGTTTTTT.

The V gene is TRBV4-2, the J gene TRBJ1-6; D is possibly TRBD1 (5 bases). From germline, CDR1 is LGHNA and CDR2 YNFKEQ. This CDR3 has 19 amino acids. Between the trimmed V and J ends, which lost 4 bases and 0 bases, there was a span of 19 bases. The CDR3 loop is CASSRGGGSLGSYNSPLHF. The CDR3 coding sequence is TGTGCCAGCAGCCGAGGCGGGGGGAGCCTGGGCTCCTATAATTCACCCCTCCACTTT.

The V gene is TRBV11-2, the J gene TRBJ2-7; D remains ambiguous. In germline, CDR1 is SGHAT, CDR2 FQNNGV. The CDR3 extends over 12 amino acids. V dropped 5 bases and J dropped 6 bases, with 11 bases sitting between them. CDR3 sequence: CASSLQRGEQYF. The CDR3 nucleotides are TGTGCCAGCAGCCTCCAGAGAGGCGAGCAGTACTTC.

The V gene is TRBV27, the J gene TRBJ1-5; a possible D gene is TRBD1 (6 bases). The CDR3 runs to 15 residues. CDR1 and CDR2 (germline): MNHEY, SMNVEV (reference sequence). The V end lost 5 bases, the J end lost 3 bases, and 14 bases lay between the germline ends. The DNA for the CDR3 is TGTGCCAGCAGTCCCCTGGACAGCCTCAATCAGCCCCAGCATTTT. Translation gives CASSPLDSLNQPQHF.

The genes are TRBV25-1 and TRBJ2-1; D might be TRBD2 (6 bases). Trimming left V 6 bases short and J 4 bases short, with 19 bases between. This CDR3 is 16 amino acids long. Per germline, CDR1 MGHDK and CDR2 SYGVNS. The CDR3 protein is CASRGRTGAPYNEQFF. DNA for the CDR3: TGTGCCAGCAGGGGGAGGACGGGAGCGCCGTACAATGAGCAGTTCTTC.

CDR3 in amino acids: CASTSWGRVSGELFF. CDR3 DNA sequence: TGCGCCAGCACCTCATGGGGAAGAGTGAGTGGGGAGCTGTTTTTT. The gene calls are TRBV4-1 and TRBJ2-2; D gene uncertain. The CDR3 extends over 15 amino acids. Germline V gene data show CDR1 as MGHRA and CDR2 as YSYEKL. V was shortened by 7 bases and J by 8 bases, with 20 bases between the two germline ends.

The rearrangement joins TRBV10-1 to TRBJ2-2; D gene unclear. Germline loops: CDR1 WNHNN, CDR2 SYGVQD (reference sequence). The CDR3 totals 12 residues. V lost 3 bases and J lost 5, with 4 bases in between. The CDR3 DNA is TGCGCCAGCAGTGAAAGTACCGGGGAGCTGTTTTTT. It encodes CASSESTGELFF.

The J gene is TRBJ2-7, the V gene TRBV27; 8 bases line up with TRBD2. The V gene's germline CDR1 is MNHEY and CDR2 SMNVEV (reference sequence). The CDR3 is made up of 12 amino acids. The V segment lost 6 bases and the J segment 5 bases; nucleotides outside the gene matches: 3. The CDR3 DNA follows: TGTGCCAGCAGGGGACTAGTAAACGAGCAGTACTTC. Translation: CASRGLVNEQYF.

This chain joins TRBV5-8 and TRBJ1-5; a weak D match, TRBD1 (6 bases). The CDR3 loop spans 15 amino acids. CDR1 and CDR2 (germline): SGHTS, YDEGEE. V lost 4 bases and J lost 4, with 15 bases in between. The CDR3 DNA reads as TGTGCCAGCAGCACCGAGGTCAGGGGAAATCAGCCCCAGCATTTT. As protein: CASSTEVRGNQPQHF. Full variable domain (rest looked up from reference TRBV5-8 and TRBJ1-5): EAGVTQSPTHLIKTRGQQATLRCSPISGHTSVYWYQQALGLGLQFLLWYDEGEERNRGNFPPRFSGRQFPNYSSELNVNALELEDSALYLCASSTEVRGNQPQHFGDGTRLSIL.

The chain couples TRBV11-2 to TRBJ2-5; D ambiguous. V dropped 1 base and J dropped 0 bases, with 12 bases sitting between them. Germline CDR1 is SGHAT and CDR2 is FQNNGV. This CDR3 comprises 16 residues. The CDR3 protein is CASSLGSEQYQETQYF. The CDR3, as DNA: TGTGCCAGCAGCTTAGGATCTGAACAGTACCAAGAGACCCAGTACTTC.

The chain couples TRBV27 to TRBJ2-3, with 12 bases fitting TRBD1. The germline V gene encodes CDR1 MNHEY and CDR2 SMNVEV (reference sequence). Trimming removed 4 bases from V and 7 bases from J; junction bases left unmatched: 6. The CDR3 length is 15 residues. CDR3 bases: TGTGCCAGCAGTTCCCGGGACAGGGGGCTCTATACGCAGTATTTT. It translates to CASSSRDRGLYTQYF.

This chain links TRBV28 with TRBJ2-6; the D gene is possibly TRBD2 (6 bases). The CDR3 is 14 residues long. The V end was cut by 8 bases, the J end by 6 bases, with 14 bases between. CDR1 and CDR2 from the germline V gene are MDHEN and SYDVKM. The CDR3, as DNA: TGTGCCAGCGGGGAACTAGCCGAGGCCAACGTCCTGACTTTC. Translating it yields CASGELAEANVLTF. Together with reference TRBV28 and TRBJ2-6, the CDR3 gives the full variable domain: DVKVTQSSRYLVKRTGEKVFLECVQDMDHENMFWYRQDPGLGLRLIYFSYDVKMKEKGDIPEGYSVSREKKERFSLILESASTNQTSMYLCASGELAEANVLTFGAGSRLTVL.

The sample holds a few counts of this clone. J is TRBJ2-5 and V is TRBV7-3, with D perhaps TRBD1 (5 bases). This CDR3 has 13 residues. Germline loops: CDR1 SGHTA, CDR2 FQGTGA. Deletions cut 5 bases from V and 5 bases from J, with 12 bases between. The CDR3 is CASSTAGLETQYF. The CDR3 DNA follows: TGTGCCAGCAGCACCGCAGGGCTGGAGACCCAGTACTTC.

This rearrangement joins TRBV7-2 to TRBJ2-7; 14 bases are a match to TRBD2. The junction had 2 bases not matched to a gene; V was cut back by 4 bases and J by 3 bases. Germline CDR1 and CDR2: SGHTA and FQGNSA. The CDR3 spans 15 residues. CDR3 region: CASSSGTSGGYEQYF. The CDR3 region has the DNA TGTGCCAGCAGCTCTGGGACTAGCGGGGGCTACGAGCAGTACTTC.

The genes are TRBV6-1 and TRBJ2-7; 11 nucleotides match TRBD1. CDR1 and CDR2 (germline): MNHNS, SASEGT. V dropped 2 bases and J dropped 0; count of bases not matched to a gene: 3. CDR3 length equals 16 residues. DNA for the CDR3: TGTGCCAGCAGTGAATGGGGGACAGGGGGCTCCTACGAGCAGTACTTC. Translating it yields CASSEWGTGGSYEQYF.

The chain joins TRBV5-4 to TRBJ2-3; the D is unclear. The CDR3 contains 13 residues. The V gene lost 0 bases and the J gene lost 2 bases, with 4 bases spanning the gap. From germline, CDR1 is SGHNT and CDR2 YYREEE (reference sequence). CDR3 bases: TGTGCCAGCAGCTTGGGCCCCACAGATACGCAGTATTTT. Translation gives CASSLGPTDTQYF.

This chain connects TRBV9 to TRBJ1-6; no reliable D call. This CDR3 is 19 amino acids long. Trimming pared 0 bases from V and 0 bases from J, leaving 16 bases between. Germline V gene data show CDR1 as SGDLS and CDR2 as YYNGEE. CDR3 sequence: CASSVDPTQTSSYNSPLHF. The CDR3 DNA reads TGTGCCAGCAGCGTAGATCCAACACAGACGAGCTCCTATAATTCACCCCTCCACTTT.

This clone was picked up a small number of times. This chain joins TRBV19 and TRBJ2-2; possibly TRBD1 or TRBD2 for D (6 bases each). Germline values: CDR1 LNHDA, CDR2 SQIVND (reference sequence). The CDR3 contains 17 residues. V was trimmed by 3 bases and J by 2 bases, leaving 16 bases between them. The CDR3 spells CASSISLWGANTGELFF. CDR3 in DNA: TGTGCCAGTAGTATCTCCCTTTGGGGGGCCAACACCGGGGAGCTGTTTTTT. Drawing the rest from reference TRBV19 and TRBJ2-2, the complete variable domain is DGGITQSPKYLFRKEGQNVTLSCEQNLNHDAMYWYRQDPGQGLRLIYYSQIVNDFQKGDIAEGYSVSREKKESFPLTVTSAQKNPTAFYLCASSISLWGANTGELFFGEGSRLTVL.

This rearrangement joins TRBV14 to TRBJ2-3; D is perhaps TRBD1 or TRBD2 (5 bases each). Per the germline V gene, CDR1 is SGHDN and CDR2 is FVKESK. The CDR3 runs to 14 residues. With 4 bases removed from V and 6 bases from J, the gap between germline ends came to 14 bases. For the CDR3, the DNA is TGTGCCAGCAGCCCACCGGGGCCCCTGGATACGCAGTATTTT. The encoded protein is CASSPPGPLDTQYF. Full variable domain (rest looked up from reference TRBV14 and TRBJ2-3): EAGVTQFPSHSVIEKGQTVTLRCDPISGHDNLYWYRRVMGKEIKFLLHFVKESKQDESGMPNNRFLAERTGGTYSTLKVQPAELEDSGVYFCASSPPGPLDTQYFGPGTRLTVL.

This clone was counted once. The CDR3 DNA reads as TGCGCCAGCAGCCAAGAGGTCGGCTCCTACGAGCAGTACTTC. Protein: CASSQEVGSYEQYF. The gene calls are TRBV4-3 and TRBJ2-7; D unresolved. In germline, CDR1 is LGHNA, CDR2 YSLEER. V was cut by 0 bases and J by 0 bases, with 6 bases left in between. This CDR3 region has 14 residues.